Here is one T cell receptor (beta chain) with its context. What it binds is unknown. These data are taken from a study of blood T cells in healthy people across ages. Whole-study findings and limits: Across samples, TCR beta diversity tracked strongly with naive T cell percentage. There were more naive CD4+ cells and higher diversity in long-lived donors than in aged donors.

Donors ranged from about 6 to 95 years old and were healthy Caucasians in Russia. The ends were cut back, 1 base at V and 7 bases at J, with 9 bases in the middle. Germline V gene lookup returns CDR1 SGHDN and CDR2 FVKESK. The CDR3 contains 13 residues. Then a second PCR, running roughly 7 to 11 cycles, was carried out with a sample-barcoded 5' primer and a J-beta primer mix. A template-switch adaptor containing 12 random nucleotides labeled each cDNA molecule. TCRdb analysed the 5' RACE reads with MiXCR anew, one entry per CDR3 protein. The table lists 1.4 million or so distinct CDR3 sequences, roughly two fifths of them singletons.

This receptor was identified in a woman aged 18 to 35 in good health. The chain couples TRBV14 to TRBJ2-3; a weak D match, TRBD1 (5 bases). Material: blood. This chain's CDR3 is CASSQGNRYTQYF. For the CDR3, the DNA is TGTGCCAGCAGCCAAGGCAACAGGTATACGCAGTATTTT.